This entry features one TCR beta chain sequence. This specimen comes from a study of cytomegalovirus exposure and HLA in healthy donors. In germline, CDR1 is SNHLY, CDR2 FYNNEI. The CDR3 is made up of 17 amino acids. V was cut by 2 bases and J by 2 bases, with 18 bases left in between. Primers for the PCR totalled 60 Vbeta and 13 Jbeta. Generated by immunoSEQ multiplex PCR, the TCRdb table keeps only in-frame clones and is missing some. The sample holds about 160,000 clones, about 85% seen once. The clonotype originates from a man aged 18 to 29 in good health and CMV-seropositive. The sequenced sample consisted of PBMCs. The chain carries TRBV2 and TRBJ2-5; D is ambiguous. The CDR3 loop reads CASSEFSSSPVQETQYF. The CDR3 DNA follows: TGTGCCAGCAGTGAATTTTCTAGTAGCCCCGTGCAAGAGACCCAGTACTTC. Complete variable domain (other parts from reference TRBV2 and TRBJ2-5): EPEVTQTPSHQVTQMGQEVILRCVPISNHLYFYWYRQILGQKVEFLVSFYNNEISEKSEIFDDQFSVERPDGSNFTLKIRSTKLEDSAMYFCASSEFSSSPVQETQYFGPGTRLLVL.